The sequence of this T cell receptor beta chain was determined in a study of tumor-infiltrating lymphocytes in primary liver carcinoma. Across the study: The patients comprised men and women between the ages of 30 and 69 years. Staging of the tumors gave T1-T3 N0M0, with widths of about 4.2 to 10 cm.

TCR beta cDNA was reverse-transcribed from 450 to 500 ng of total RNA. The reaction used a constant-region primer and ProtoScript II reverse transcriptase. Libraries for TCR beta were built through three nested multiplex PCR rounds, which together made up a slightly modified ARM-PCR procedure. It was with TRBV1-TRBV30 forward primers and a C-beta reverse primer that the first two PCR rounds were run, at around 9 cycles each. TCRdb independently ran MiXCR on the multiplex PCR reads; one entry per CDR3 protein. The data show approximately 37,000 distinct CDR3 sequences, roughly 70% seen once. Investigators took RNA and DNA out together from 20-30 mg of unsorted bulk tissue. Surgical resection served as treatment for the primary liver carcinoma of these patients. Germline V gene lookup returns CDR1 SEHNR and CDR2 FQNEAQ (reference sequence). V was pared by 7 bases and J by 8 bases, with 14 bases of the junction left unmatched. The CDR3 loop spans 15 amino acids.

Sample: liver tumor tissue from sampling region 4. Subset given: tumor region T4, right-lateral pole. The sequence derives from a man aged 40-49 years with primary liver carcinoma and hepatitis B virus infection. This chain joins TRBV7-9 and TRBJ2-3; TRBD1 matches at 8 bases. The chain's CDR3 is CASNSDRDGAITQYF. Here the CDR3 DNA reads TGTGCCAGCAACTCGGACAGGGACGGGGCAATTACGCAGTATTTT. The entire variable domain, with the rest obtained from reference TRBV7-9 and TRBJ2-3, is as follows: DTGVSQNPRHKITKRGQNVTFRCDPISEHNRLYWYRQTLGQGPEFLTYFQNEAQLEKSRLLSDRFSAERPKGSFSTLEIQRTEQGDSAMYLCASNSDRDGAITQYFGPGTRLTVL.